This entry lists 27 T cell receptor beta chains sequenced from one sample in a study of blood T cell repertoires in COVID-19. Using immunoSEQ multiplex PCR, the repertoire was profiled, and TCRdb retains in-frame clones only, with some absent. The sample yields under 75,000 clones, around 77% seen once. The specimen sequenced was peripheral blood. Every receptor here comes from a woman in her 70s with COVID-19, enrolled during active disease.

The V gene is TRBV7-8, the J gene TRBJ2-7, with 7 bases identical to TRBD2. V dropped 5 bases and J dropped 3; count of bases not matched to a gene: 10. The CDR3 has 15 residues. Germline V gene lookup returns CDR1 SGHVS and CDR2 FQNEAQ. This chain's CDR3 is CASSPVGGINYEQYF. In nucleotides, the CDR3 is TGTGCCAGCAGCCCCGTGGGGGGGATAAACTACGAGCAGTACTTC.

The chain recombines TRBV6-2 or TRBV6-3 with TRBJ2-3, with no clear D. V was pared by 0 bases and J by 2 bases, with 12 bases between. CDR1 MNHEY and CDR2 SVGEGT come from the germline V gene. CDR3 length equals 16 residues. CDR3 bases: TGTGCCAGCAGTTACTCGCCGAGCGCCCTCACAGATACGCAGTATTTT. Its protein is CASSYSPSALTDTQYF.

The V call is TRBV19, the J call TRBJ1-5; 7 nucleotides agree with TRBD1. The CDR3 runs to 14 residues. Germline V gives CDR1 LNHDA, CDR2 SQIVND (reference sequence). Unmatched junction bases numbered 2, after V lost 4 bases and J lost 2 bases. The CDR3 DNA sequence: TGTGCCAGTAGTAAGGGGGCACGCAATCAGCCCCAGCATTTT. It is translated as CASSKGARNQPQHF.

The chain carries TRBV5-1 and TRBJ1-2; TRBD1 agrees at 10 bases. Germline assignment: CDR1 SGHRS and CDR2 YFSETQ. The CDR3 runs to 15 residues. V shed 4 bases and J 6 bases; nucleotides not matched to a gene: 9. The CDR3 nucleotides are TGCGCCAGCAGCCCGGTGGGGACAGGGGCCCATGGCTACACCTTC. Translation: CASSPVGTGAHGYTF. Filled out from reference TRBV5-1 and TRBJ1-2, the complete variable domain reads KAGVTQTPRYLIKTRGQQVTLSCSPISGHRSVSWYQQTPGQGLQFLFEYFSETQRNKGNFPGRFSGRQFSNSRSEMNVSTLELGDSALYLCASSPVGTGAHGYTFGSGTRLTVV.

This clone has more than one count but fewer than ten. The J gene is TRBJ1-1, the V gene TRBV5-1; D is undetermined. Germline CDR1 and CDR2: SGHRS and YFSETQ. Trimming removed 3 bases at V and 10 bases at J, with 22 bases between. This CDR3 is built from 15 residues. The CDR3 DNA reads TGCGCCAGCAGCTCATACGAGAGGTACGGAAGGCGAGCTTTCTTT. It specifies CASSSYERYGRRAFF.

The chain employs TRBV4-1 and TRBJ2-1; 7 nucleotides line up with TRBD1. Losses at the gene ends were 2 bases for V and 4 bases for J; bases not matched to a gene: 11. Germline V lookup: CDR1 MGHRA, CDR2 YSYEKL. This CDR3 contains 17 residues. The DNA for the CDR3 is TGCGCCAGCAGCCAAACCCCGGGGCAGGGGGTGTACAATGAGCAGTTCTTC. Its translation is CASSQTPGQGVYNEQFF.

V is TRBV20-1 and J is TRBJ2-7; 12 bases fit TRBD1. The CDR3 consists of 15 residues. The V gene's germline CDR1 is DFQATT and CDR2 SNEGSKA (reference sequence). V gave up 3 bases and J gave up 5 bases; unmatched junction bases: 8. The CDR3 reads CSASDPGQGADEQYF. The CDR3 bases are TGCAGTGCTAGTGATCCGGGACAGGGGGCGGACGAGCAGTACTTC.

This chain uses TRBV7-2 with TRBJ1-5; 8 nucleotides agree with TRBD1. The CDR3 runs 13 residues. CDR1 is SGHTA, CDR2 FQGNSA, per germline. The V segment lost 6 bases and the J segment 8 bases; nucleotides outside the gene matches: 6. CDR3 nucleotides: TGTGCCAGCAGTCATGAGGACAGGGAGCCCCAGCATTTT. Protein: CASSHEDREPQHF.

This clone was recorded once. CDR3 DNA sequence: TGTGCCAGCAGTTACTCGACAGGGAATGGCTACACCTTC. This gives the protein CASSYSTGNGYTF. This rearrangement joins TRBV6-5 to TRBJ1-2; 7 bases match TRBD1. The CDR3 covers 13 residues. Trimming took 0 bases from V and 6 from J; bases not matched to a gene: 1. Germline-derived CDR1 and CDR2 are MNHEY and SVGAGI.

Judged by abundance, this clone is medium-sized (0.01 to 0.1%). This chain links TRBV19 with TRBJ1-3, with TRBD1 as a possible D gene (5 bases). The CDR3 loop spans 15 amino acids. In germline, CDR1 is LNHDA, CDR2 SQIVND (reference sequence). Deletions cut 5 bases from V and 2 bases from J, with 13 bases between. For the CDR3, the DNA is TGTGCCAGTAGTCAGAATACAGGTGCTGGAAACACCATATATTTT. This translates into CASSQNTGAGNTIYF. The variable domain in full, with the rest retrieved from reference TRBV19 and TRBJ1-3, is DGGITQSPKYLFRKEGQNVTLSCEQNLNHDAMYWYRQDPGQGLRLIYYSQIVNDFQKGDIAEGYSVSREKKESFPLTVTSAQKNPTAFYLCASSQNTGAGNTIYFGEGSWLTVV.

The J gene is TRBJ2-2, the V gene TRBV24-1, with 7 bases matching TRBD1. V was pared by 3 bases and J by 10 bases, with 10 bases of the junction left unmatched. Germline V gives CDR1 KGHDR, CDR2 SFDVKD. This CDR3 is built from 15 residues. The CDR3 sequence: CATSDEAGGSEELFF. DNA for the CDR3: TGTGCCACCAGTGATGAGGCAGGGGGTAGTGAGGAGCTGTTTTTT.

V usage is TRBV6-5 and J usage is TRBJ2-1; 8 positions agree with TRBD1. The V segment lost 6 bases and the J segment 4 bases; nucleotides outside the gene matches: 8. CDR1 and CDR2 (germline): MNHEY, SVGAGI. This CDR3 region has 15 residues. This CDR3 is CASRATGASYNEQFF. The CDR3 nucleotides are TGTGCCAGCAGAGCGACAGGGGCCTCATACAATGAGCAGTTCTTC.

This clone came up once. The CDR3 loop reads CASSERSSYNEQFF. DNA of the CDR3: TGTGCCAGCAGTGAACGGTCCTCCTACAATGAGCAGTTCTTC. The J gene is TRBJ2-1, the V gene TRBV2; D is unresolved. V was cut by 2 bases and J by 0 bases, with 5 bases left in between. CDR3 length: 14 amino acids. Germline V gene data show CDR1 as SNHLY and CDR2 as FYNNEI.

This chain uses TRBV11-3 with TRBJ2-5, with 11 bases matching TRBD2. Germline V CDR1 and CDR2: SGHNT, YENEEA. CDR3 length: 16 amino acids. With 4 bases clipped from V and 0 bases from J, the junction kept 4 bases outside the gene matches. CDR3 coding DNA: TGTGCCAGCAGCTCGGGACTAGCGGAGTACCAAGAGACCCAGTACTTC. This encodes CASSSGLAEYQETQYF.

The chain links TRBV5-5 to TRBJ1-4; D is perhaps TRBD1 (5 bases). Trimming removed 1 base at V and 5 bases at J, with 9 bases between. Germline V gene lookup returns CDR1 SGHKS and CDR2 YYEKEE (reference sequence). The CDR3 has 14 amino acids. The CDR3 loop is CASSLTGLNEKLFF. CDR3 DNA: TGTGCCAGCAGCTTGACAGGCCTAAATGAAAAACTGTTTTTT.

This rearrangement joins TRBV18 to TRBJ1-5; tentatively, D is TRBD1 (5 bases). CDR3 length: 13 residues. Germline V gene data show CDR1 as KGHSH and CDR2 as LQKENI. V lost 8 bases and J 5 bases, leaving 13 bases between the germline ends. CDR3 DNA: TGTGCCAGCGCGGGGGGGAGCGATCAGCCCCAGCATTTT. Translation gives CASAGGSDQPQHF.

As DNA, the CDR3 is TGTGCCAGCAGCGCAGACAGTAACTCTGGAAACACCATATATTTT. Translated, it gives CASSADSNSGNTIYF. J is TRBJ1-3 and V is TRBV3-1 (or the pseudogene TRBV3-2), with D perhaps TRBD1 (5 bases). The CDR3 has 15 residues. Germline lookup yields CDR1 LGHDT and CDR2 YNNKEL (reference sequence). Trimming removed 5 bases at V and 0 bases at J, with 11 bases between.

In its sample, this clone was seen once. V is TRBV7-3 and J is TRBJ2-5, with D possibly TRBD2 on 6 matching bases. V gave up 0 bases and J gave up 5 bases, with 13 bases separating them. The CDR3 length is 15 residues. Per germline, CDR1 SGHTA and CDR2 FQGTGA. The CDR3 coding sequence is TGTGCCAGCAGCTTAACGGGGCTAGCGAAGGAGACCCAGTACTTC. This codes for CASSLTGLAKETQYF. The variable domain in full, completed from reference TRBV7-3 and TRBJ2-5, reads GAGVSQTPSNKVTEKGKYVELRCDPISGHTALYWYRQSLGQGPEFLIYFQGTGAADDSGLPNDRFFAVRPEGSVSTLKIQRTERGDSAVYLCASSLTGLAKETQYFGPGTRLLVL.

The V and J genes are TRBV6-1 and TRBJ1-2; D is uncertain. The CDR3 runs to 15 residues. Trimming took 2 bases from V and 0 from J, leaving 10 bases between them. CDR1 is MNHNS and CDR2 is SASEGT in the germline V gene. The CDR3 coding sequence is TGTGCCAGCAGTGAACAACAAATGACTAACTATGGCTACACCTTC. It yields the protein CASSEQQMTNYGYTF.

The table lists this clone with a count of one. A junction boundary mismatches the germline segment, possibly from a read error. The V and J genes are TRBV5-6 and TRBJ2-5, with 7 bases lining up with TRBD2. The CDR3 is 15 residues long. Germline CDR1 and CDR2: SGHDT and YYEEEE. CDR3 loop: CASSEGGRYQETQYF. In nucleotides, the CDR3 is TGTGCCAGCAGTGAGGGAGGGAGGTACCAGGAGACCCAGTACTTC.

V usage is TRBV7-3 and J usage is TRBJ2-3; TRBD2 matches 15 bases. This CDR3 is 15 amino acids long. The V segment lost 5 bases and the J segment 8 bases; nucleotides outside the gene matches: 5. Germline CDR1 reads SGHTA; CDR2 reads FQGTGA. DNA of the CDR3: TGTGCCAGCAGCCTGGGACTAGCGGGAGGTGGTACGCAGTATTTT. Its protein product is CASSLGLAGGGTQYF.

The genes are TRBV6-5 and TRBJ2-3; D call uncertain. The CDR3 extends over 15 amino acids. In germline, CDR1 is MNHEY, CDR2 SVGAGI. Trimming cost V 7 bases and J 3 bases, with 17 bases left between them. CDR3 region: CASTRTYGGTDTQYF. Here the CDR3 DNA reads TGTGCCAGCACCCGTACTTACGGTGGTACAGATACGCAGTATTTT.

The CDR3 loop is CASSRTDSSNTGELFF. In DNA form, the CDR3 reads TGTGCCAGCAGTCGGACAGACTCTTCGAACACCGGGGAGCTGTTTTTT. V is TRBV6-6 and J is TRBJ2-2, with TRBD1 as a possible D gene (6 bases). The CDR3 covers 16 residues. Germline CDR1 and CDR2: MNHNY and SVGAGI (reference sequence). Trimming shortened V by 5 bases and J by 0 bases, and 13 bases separated the two germline ends.

This rearrangement joins TRBV6-1 to TRBJ2-3; 9 bases agree with TRBD2. The CDR3 is 14 amino acids. Losses at the gene ends were 4 bases for V and 4 bases for J; bases not matched to a gene: 3. Germline lookup yields CDR1 MNHNS and CDR2 SASEGT. CDR3 protein: CASSAGLAADTQYF. In DNA form, the CDR3 reads TGTGCCAGCAGTGCGGGACTAGCCGCAGATACGCAGTATTTT.

The rearrangement joins TRBV6-5 to TRBJ1-1, with 8 bases identical to TRBD1. The CDR3 length is 15 residues. Per the germline V gene, CDR1 is MNHEY and CDR2 is SVGAGI. V lost 0 bases to trimming and J lost 1 base; unmatched junction nucleotides: 1. This CDR3 is CASSYSDRGNTEAFF. CDR3 bases: TGTGCCAGCAGTTACTCCGACAGGGGGAACACTGAAGCTTTCTTT.

The chain joins TRBV4-1 to TRBJ2-4, with D perhaps TRBD2 (7 bases). Germline V lookup: CDR1 MGHRA, CDR2 YSYEKL. V was shortened by 4 bases and J by 1 base, with 14 bases between the two germline ends. This CDR3 is 16 amino acids long. The CDR3 coding sequence is TGCGCCAGCAGCCTTCTGGGGGGGCTTGCCAAAAACATTCAGTACTTC. It encodes CASSLLGGLAKNIQYF.

This rearrangement joins TRBV6-5 to TRBJ2-7, with 7 bases lining up with TRBD2. Germline V CDR1 and CDR2: MNHEY, SVGAGI. V lost 11 bases to trimming and J lost 1 base; unmatched junction nucleotides: 14. The CDR3 covers 15 residues. In DNA, the CDR3 is TGTGCCGGGCCCAATTCCAACGGGGGGTCCTACGAGCAGTACGTC. Protein product: CAGPNSNGGSYEQYV.